These T cell receptor beta chains were read from a single sample in a study of blood T cells in healthy people across ages. A single record per CDR3 protein comes from TCRdb applying MiXCR to the 5' RACE reads. The data show 1.5 million to 2 million distinct CDR3 sequences, 28% seen once. Sequenced input: blood. These receptors all come from a woman aged 25 to 39 in good health. Each CDR3 is given without its conserved first and last residue. The order of the fields is CDR3 length, V gene, CDR3 protein.

13 TRBV9 ASSVGAGESYEQY
12 TRBV20-1 SARPGGPGERLF
11 TRBV5-1 ASSLGSPGEQY
14 TRBV29-1 SVDRASGEVMDTQY
12 TRBV7-9 ASSLNPYQNEQY
15 TRBV18 ASSPGLAGVTAGELF
10 TRBV24-1 ATSDRPGVQF
12 TRBV9 ASSVSTASNEQF
13 TRBV5-1 ASSLGDTNAYEQY
14 TRBV6-5 ASLHPVGQGHQPQH
12 TRBV12-3/TRBV12-4 ASSFDRVGEKLF
14 TRBV12-3/TRBV12-4 ASSTHERSPYNEQF
10 TRBV10-3 ATHSTSYGYT
14 TRBV4-3 ASSYLGPSREGELF
10 TRBV28 ASNDRVYEQY
13 TRBV12-3/TRBV12-4 ASSYDQGLNSPLH
13 TRBV12-3/TRBV12-4 ASSFSGARSTEAF
14 TRBV20-1 SAGIAGGPQFNEQF
14 TRBV7-2 ASSPQGTSGYLEQF
12 TRBV28 ASRTRTATYGYT
13 TRBV3-1 ASSQVAARGNEQF
11 TRBV7-8 ASSLLQTTEQY
13 TRBV7-9 ASSLVSGTNTEAF
13 TRBV29-1 SVRDRDRSSYEQY
11 TRBV5-1 ASSSDSTYEQY
14 TRBV7-2 ASSLLASGRAYEQF
16 TRBV18 ASSPPRTGTSGDYEQY
13 TRBV11-2 ASSRMTSEQETQY
16 TRBV19 ASKGGDRFLVRNQPQH
12 TRBV9 ASSVMGQDYGYT
17 TRBV7-9 ASSSGLAGVSGSYNEQF
14 TRBV7-2 ASSLGGWVVQETQY
13 TRBV6-1 ASSVLAELYNEQF
14 TRBV6-6 ASSRRTSGHTDTQY
14 TRBV29-1 SVDRLVLQSSYEQY
13 TRBV20-1 SARTLAGGLNEQF
13 TRBV7-3 ASSPRWGDYNEQF
13 TRBV7-9 ASSPPIGTQETQY
14 TRBV12-3/TRBV12-4 ASSFAGVKSTDTQY
12 TRBV2 ASRAFGNSYEQY
15 TRBV6-5 ASSNPTPSGSSYEQY
9 TRBV5-6 ASSWNNQQF
13 TRBV2 ASKGDTSSTDTQY
10 TRBV5-1 ASRSQGDEQF
13 TRBV24-1 ATSDPRDRYNEQY
11 TRBV28 ASTRQDRLGQF
14 TRBV9 ASSALAGVGYNEQF
11 TRBV29-1 SGGTSAKNIQY
15 TRBV4-1 ASSQDGPRGGLREQY
13 TRBV7-6 ASSLSDRIGGEQY
13 TRBV12-3/TRBV12-4 ASSLTSADPDTQY
12 TRBV12-3/TRBV12-4 ASSFGHSNQPQH
12 TRBV19 ATKRRTQGYGYT
10 TRBV12-3/TRBV12-4 ASSPVGDGYT
12 TRBV6-6 ASSWAGGSVEQY
11 TRBV10-3 AMGTETSYEQY
12 TRBV11-2 ASSAPGRAGGYT
10 TRBV20-1 SAPIGTDTQY
12 TRBV7-3 ASSSPGREDTQY
10 TRBV19 ASRTANYGYT